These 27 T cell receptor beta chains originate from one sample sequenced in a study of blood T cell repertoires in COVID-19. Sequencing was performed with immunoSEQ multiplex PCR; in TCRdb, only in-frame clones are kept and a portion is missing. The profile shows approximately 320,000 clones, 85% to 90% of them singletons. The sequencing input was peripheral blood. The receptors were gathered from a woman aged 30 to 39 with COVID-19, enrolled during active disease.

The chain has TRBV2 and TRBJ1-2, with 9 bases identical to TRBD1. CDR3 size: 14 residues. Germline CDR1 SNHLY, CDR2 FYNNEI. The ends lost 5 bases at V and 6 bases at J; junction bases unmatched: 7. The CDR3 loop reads CASSRGQGSDGYTF. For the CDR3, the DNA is TGTGCCAGCAGTCGGGGACAGGGCTCGGATGGCTACACCTTC.

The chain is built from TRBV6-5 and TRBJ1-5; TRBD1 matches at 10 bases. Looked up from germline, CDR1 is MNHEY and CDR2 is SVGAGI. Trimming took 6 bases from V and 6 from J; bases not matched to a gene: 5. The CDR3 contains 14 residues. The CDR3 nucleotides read TGTGCCAGCAGGGGACAGGGGTTTAGTCAGCCCCAGCATTTT. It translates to CASRGQGFSQPQHF.

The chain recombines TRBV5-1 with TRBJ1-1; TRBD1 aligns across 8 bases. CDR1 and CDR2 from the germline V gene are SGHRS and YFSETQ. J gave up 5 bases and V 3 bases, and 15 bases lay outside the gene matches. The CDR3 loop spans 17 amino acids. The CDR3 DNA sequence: TGCGCCAGCAGCTGGAAGGGAGTCAGGGGGCGGGATACTGAAGCTTTCTTT. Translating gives CASSWKGVRGRDTEAFF.

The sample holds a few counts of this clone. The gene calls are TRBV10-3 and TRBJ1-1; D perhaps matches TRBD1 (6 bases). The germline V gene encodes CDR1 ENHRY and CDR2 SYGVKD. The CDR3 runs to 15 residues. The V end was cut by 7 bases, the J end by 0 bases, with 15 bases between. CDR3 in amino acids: CAITAYGGLNTEAFF. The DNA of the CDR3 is TGTGCCATCACCGCCTACGGGGGGCTGAACACTGAAGCTTTCTTT.

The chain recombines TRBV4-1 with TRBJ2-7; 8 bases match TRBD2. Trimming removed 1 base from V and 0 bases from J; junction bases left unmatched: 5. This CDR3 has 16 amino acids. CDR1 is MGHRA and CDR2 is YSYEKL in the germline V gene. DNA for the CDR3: TGCGCCAGCAGCCAAGTGGGGCGGGGGGCCTCCTACGAGCAGTACTTC. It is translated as CASSQVGRGASYEQYF.

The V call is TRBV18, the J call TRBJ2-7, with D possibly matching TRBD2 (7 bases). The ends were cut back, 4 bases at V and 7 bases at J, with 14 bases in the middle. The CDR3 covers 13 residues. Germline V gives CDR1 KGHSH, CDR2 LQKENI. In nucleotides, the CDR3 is TGTGCCAGCTCACTCAAGGGGGGGCGAGAGCAGTACTTC. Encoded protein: CASSLKGGREQYF.

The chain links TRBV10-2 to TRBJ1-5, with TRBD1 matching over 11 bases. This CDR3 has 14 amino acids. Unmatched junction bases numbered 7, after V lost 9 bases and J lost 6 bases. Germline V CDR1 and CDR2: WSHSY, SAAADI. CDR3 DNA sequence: TGCGCCAGTAGCCGGGACAGGGGGTCTCAGCCCCAGCATTTT. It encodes CASSRDRGSQPQHF.

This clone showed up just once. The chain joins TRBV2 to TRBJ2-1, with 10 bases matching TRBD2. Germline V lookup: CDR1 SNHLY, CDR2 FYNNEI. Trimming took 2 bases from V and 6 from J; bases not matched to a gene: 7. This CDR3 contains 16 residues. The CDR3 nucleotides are TGTGCCAGCAGTGAAATTAGCGGGGGGAAAGGCAATGAGCAGTTCTTC. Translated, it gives CASSEISGGKGNEQFF.

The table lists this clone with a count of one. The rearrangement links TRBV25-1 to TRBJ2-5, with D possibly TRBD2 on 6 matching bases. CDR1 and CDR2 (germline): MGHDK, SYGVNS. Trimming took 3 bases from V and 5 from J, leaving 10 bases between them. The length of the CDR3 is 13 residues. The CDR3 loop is CASSDGGFETQYF. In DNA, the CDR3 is TGTGCCAGCAGTGACGGGGGTTTCGAGACCCAGTACTTC.

CDR3 in DNA: TGTGCCAGCAGCCCTTCCTTGGGACTCCTTTCTAGCACAGATACGCAGTATTTT. It codes for CASSPSLGLLSSTDTQYF. V usage is TRBV13 and J usage is TRBJ2-3; weak D call: TRBD2 (6 bases). The V and J ends lost 5 bases and 0 bases respectively, with 21 bases between them. The CDR3 consists of 18 residues. Germline loops: CDR1 PRHDT, CDR2 FYEKMQ (reference sequence).

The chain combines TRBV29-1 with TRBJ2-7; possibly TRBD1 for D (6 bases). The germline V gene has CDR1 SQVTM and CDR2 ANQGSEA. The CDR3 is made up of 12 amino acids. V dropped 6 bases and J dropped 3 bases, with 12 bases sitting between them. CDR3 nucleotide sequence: TGCAGCGTCAGCCGGGACAACTACGAGCAGTACTTC. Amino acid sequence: CSVSRDNYEQYF.

The CDR3 loop is CASITGTSGGTDTQYF. CDR3 coding DNA: TGTGCCAGCATCACCGGGACTAGCGGGGGCACAGATACGCAGTATTTT. V is TRBV5-4 and J is TRBJ2-3, with 13 positions matching TRBD2. Germline V lookup: CDR1 SGHNT, CDR2 YYREEE (reference sequence). Losses at the gene ends were 6 bases for V and 1 base for J; bases not matched to a gene: 5. This CDR3 is built from 16 residues.

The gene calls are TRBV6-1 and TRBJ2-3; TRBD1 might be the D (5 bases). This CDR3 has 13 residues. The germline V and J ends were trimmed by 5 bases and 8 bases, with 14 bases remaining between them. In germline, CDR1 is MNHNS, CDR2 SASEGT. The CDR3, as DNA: TGTGCCAGCAGTTCGACAGTTACTGGTACGCAGTATTTT. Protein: CASSSTVTGTQYF.

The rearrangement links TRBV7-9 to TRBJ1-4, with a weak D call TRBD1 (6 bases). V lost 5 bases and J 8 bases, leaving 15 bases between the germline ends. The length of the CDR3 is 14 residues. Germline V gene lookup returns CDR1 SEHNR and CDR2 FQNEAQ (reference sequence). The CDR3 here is CASSQGTLTEKLFF. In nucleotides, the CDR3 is TGTGCCAGCAGCCAAGGGACATTAACCGAAAAACTGTTTTTT.

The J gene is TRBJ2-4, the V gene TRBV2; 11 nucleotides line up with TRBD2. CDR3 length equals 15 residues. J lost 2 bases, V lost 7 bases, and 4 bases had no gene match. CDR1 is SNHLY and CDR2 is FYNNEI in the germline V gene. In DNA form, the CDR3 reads TGTGCCAGCAATCTAGCGGGGGGAACCAAAAACATTCAGTACTTC. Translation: CASNLAGGTKNIQYF.

As DNA, the CDR3 is TGCGCCAGCAGCCTAATAGCGGGGGCCGTTCAAGAGACCCAGTACTTC. Protein sequence: CASSLIAGAVQETQYF. This chain connects TRBV4-1 to TRBJ2-5; TRBD2 matches 9 bases. Germline CDR1 reads MGHRA; CDR2 reads YSYEKL. This CDR3 is built from 16 residues. The V gene end was trimmed by 4 bases and the J gene end by 2 bases; junction bases not matched to a gene: 8.

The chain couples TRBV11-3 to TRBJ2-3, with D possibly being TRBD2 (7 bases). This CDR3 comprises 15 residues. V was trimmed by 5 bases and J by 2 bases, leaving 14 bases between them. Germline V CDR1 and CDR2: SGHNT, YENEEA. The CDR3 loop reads CASSLRGADTDTQYF. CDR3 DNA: TGTGCCAGCAGCCTACGGGGGGCTGACACAGATACGCAGTATTTT.

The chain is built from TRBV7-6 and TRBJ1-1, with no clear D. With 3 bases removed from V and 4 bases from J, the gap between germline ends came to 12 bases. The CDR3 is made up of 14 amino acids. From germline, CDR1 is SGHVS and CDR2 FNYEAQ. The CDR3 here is CASSFGRLGTEAFF. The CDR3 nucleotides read TGTGCCAGCAGCTTTGGGCGTCTGGGCACTGAAGCTTTCTTT.

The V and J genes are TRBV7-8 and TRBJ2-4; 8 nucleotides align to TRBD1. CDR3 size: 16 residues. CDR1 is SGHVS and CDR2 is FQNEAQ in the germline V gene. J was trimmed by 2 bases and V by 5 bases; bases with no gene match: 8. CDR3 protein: CASSPGQAFTKNIQYF. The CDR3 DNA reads TGTGCCAGCAGCCCGGGACAGGCCTTTACCAAAAACATTCAGTACTTC.

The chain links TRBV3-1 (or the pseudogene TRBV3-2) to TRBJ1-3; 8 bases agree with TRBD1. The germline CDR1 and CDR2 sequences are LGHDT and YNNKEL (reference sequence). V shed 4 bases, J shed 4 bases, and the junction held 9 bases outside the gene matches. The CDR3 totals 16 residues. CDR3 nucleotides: TGTGCCAGCAGCCTTTGGACAGGGTATTCAGGAAACACCATATATTTT. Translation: CASSLWTGYSGNTIYF.

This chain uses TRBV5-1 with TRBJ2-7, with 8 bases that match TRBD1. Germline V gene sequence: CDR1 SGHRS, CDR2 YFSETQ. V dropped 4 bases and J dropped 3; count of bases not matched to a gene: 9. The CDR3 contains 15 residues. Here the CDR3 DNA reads TGCGCCAGCAGCATAGAAATCGACAGGGGCTACGAGCAGTACTTC. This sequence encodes CASSIEIDRGYEQYF.

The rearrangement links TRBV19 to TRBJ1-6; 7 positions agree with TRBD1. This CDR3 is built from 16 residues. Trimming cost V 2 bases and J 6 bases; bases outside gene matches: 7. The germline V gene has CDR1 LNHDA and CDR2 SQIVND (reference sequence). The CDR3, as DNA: TGTGCCAGTAGTATAAGGGGGCCAGGGCGTAATTCACCCCTCCACTTT. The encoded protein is CASSIRGPGRNSPLHF.

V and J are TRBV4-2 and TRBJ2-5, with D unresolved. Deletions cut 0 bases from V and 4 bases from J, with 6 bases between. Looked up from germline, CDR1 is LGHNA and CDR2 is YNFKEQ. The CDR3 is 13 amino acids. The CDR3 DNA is TGTGCCAGCAGCCAAGATCCCCGAGAGACCCAGTACTTC. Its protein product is CASSQDPRETQYF.

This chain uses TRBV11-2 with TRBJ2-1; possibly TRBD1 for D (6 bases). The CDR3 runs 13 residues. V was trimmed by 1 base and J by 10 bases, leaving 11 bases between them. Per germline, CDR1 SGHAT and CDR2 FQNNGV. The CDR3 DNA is TGTGCCAGCAGCTTAGGTGCCGGGACAGAGCAGTTCTTC. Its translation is CASSLGAGTEQFF.

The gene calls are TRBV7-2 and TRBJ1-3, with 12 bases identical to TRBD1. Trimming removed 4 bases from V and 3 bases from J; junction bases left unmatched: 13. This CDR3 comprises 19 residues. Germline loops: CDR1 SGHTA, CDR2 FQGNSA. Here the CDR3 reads CASSSRGPGQGAFGNTIYF. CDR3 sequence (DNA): TGTGCCAGCAGCTCCCGAGGCCCGGGACAGGGGGCATTTGGAAACACCATATATTTT.

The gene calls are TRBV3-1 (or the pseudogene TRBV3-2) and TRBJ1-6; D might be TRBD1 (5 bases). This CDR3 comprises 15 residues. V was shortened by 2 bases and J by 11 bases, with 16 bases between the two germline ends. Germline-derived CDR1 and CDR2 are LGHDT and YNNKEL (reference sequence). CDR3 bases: TGTGCCAGCAGCCAACAGGGAGGTTATGGGGCACCCCTCCACTTT. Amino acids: CASSQQGGYGAPLHF.

This CDR3 reads CASSDITYSNQPQHF. The CDR3 DNA is TGTGCCAGCAGTGACATAACCTATAGCAATCAGCCCCAGCATTTT. The chain employs TRBV2 and TRBJ1-5; D remains ambiguous. Trimming removed 3 bases from V and 0 bases from J, with 9 bases in between. The V gene's germline CDR1 is SNHLY and CDR2 FYNNEI. This CDR3 is built from 15 residues.